This T cell receptor beta chain appears in the sequencing data of a study of TIL therapy for anti-PD-1-resistant metastatic lung cancer. Overall study: Most patients had lung adenocarcinoma.

A few counts support this clone. Its target is unknown. Findings and limits, study-wide: After infusion, TIL clonotypes partly replaced peripheral T cells and declined over months.

The CDR3 consists of 15 residues. Losses at the gene ends were 2 bases for V and 5 bases for J; bases not matched to a gene: 6. Germline-derived CDR1 and CDR2 are SGDLS and YYNGEE. The libraries were made with immunoSEQ v3. Survey-level samples got 2 million or so read pairs; deep-level samples got about 5-6.5 million. Sequencing was performed with immunoSEQ multiplex PCR; in TCRdb, only in-frame clones are kept and a portion is missing. The sample holds about 60,000 clones, roughly 87% seen once. The time point is: pre-treatment sample, taken before nivolumab and TIL therapy. Patients were adults with stage 4 NSCLC.

Source: blood, taken at baseline. The chain joins TRBV9 to TRBJ1-2, with 10 bases fitting TRBD1. This sequence was found in a person aged 25 to 85 with non-small cell lung cancer. CDR3: CASSVRDRGWYGYTF. In DNA, the CDR3 is TGTGCCAGCAGCGTTCGGGACAGGGGTTGGTATGGCTACACCTTC.